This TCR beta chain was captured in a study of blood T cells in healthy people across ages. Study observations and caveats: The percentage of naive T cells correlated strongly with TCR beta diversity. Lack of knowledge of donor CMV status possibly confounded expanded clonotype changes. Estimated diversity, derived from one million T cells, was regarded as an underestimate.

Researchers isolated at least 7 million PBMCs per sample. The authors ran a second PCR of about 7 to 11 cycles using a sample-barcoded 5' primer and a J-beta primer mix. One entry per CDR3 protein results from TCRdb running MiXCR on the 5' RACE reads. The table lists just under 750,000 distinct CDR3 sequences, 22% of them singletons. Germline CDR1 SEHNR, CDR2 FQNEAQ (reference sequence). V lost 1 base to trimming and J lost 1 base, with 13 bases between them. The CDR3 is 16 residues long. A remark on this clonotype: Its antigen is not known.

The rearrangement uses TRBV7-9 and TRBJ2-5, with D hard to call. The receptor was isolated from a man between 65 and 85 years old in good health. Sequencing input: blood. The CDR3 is CASSLGGLRSQETQYF. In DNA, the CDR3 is TGTGCCAGCAGCTTAGGAGGTTTACGGTCCCAAGAGACCCAGTACTTC.